These 15 T cell receptor beta chains were sequenced from one sample in a study of beta chain features in type 1 diabetes. The investigators reverse transcribed all of the isolated RNA, so they sequenced expressed TCRB transcripts. TCRdb keeps only in-frame clones here, not all; method: immunoSEQ multiplex PCR. This table holds a few hundred thousand clones, around 15% found once. What was sequenced was naive CD4+ T cells from blood. These receptors were taken from a young woman in good health.

The rearrangement uses TRBV7-9 and TRBJ2-3; a possible D gene is TRBD2 (6 bases). The length of the CDR3 is 13 residues. V lost 5 bases, J lost 1 base, and 7 bases lay in between. The germline V gene encodes CDR1 SEHNR and CDR2 FQNEAQ (reference sequence). The CDR3 coding sequence is TGTGCCAGCAGCCAGCGGGGCACAGATACGCAGTATTTT. It is translated as CASSQRGTDTQYF.

This clone has a handful of counts. This chain links TRBV28 with TRBJ2-1; 9 bases are a match to TRBD2. V gave up 4 bases and J gave up 5 bases; unmatched junction bases: 3. CDR1 MDHEN and CDR2 SYDVKM come from the germline V gene. The CDR3 is 14 residues long. The CDR3 DNA is TGTGCCAGCAGTTGGCTAGCGGGGAACAATGAGCAGTTCTTC. Amino acids: CASSWLAGNNEQFF.

The table lists this clone with a few counts. The gene calls are TRBV4-2 and TRBJ1-2; no clear D. This CDR3 comprises 14 residues. Germline CDR1 is LGHNA and CDR2 is YNFKEQ. The V end was cut by 1 base, the J end by 8 bases, with 14 bases between. Written as DNA, the CDR3 is TGTGCCAGCAGCCAAGTGAATGTTGTGGAGGGCTACACCTTC. It yields the protein CASSQVNVVEGYTF.

J is TRBJ1-5 and V is TRBV30; TRBD1 matches 8 bases. Germline assignment: CDR1 GTSNPN and CDR2 SVGIG (reference sequence). Losses at the gene ends were 4 bases for V and 1 base for J; bases not matched to a gene: 6. CDR3 length: 15 amino acids. CDR3 region: CAWNGQGRSNQPQHF. CDR3 bases: TGTGCCTGGAATGGACAGGGAAGGAGCAATCAGCCCCAGCATTTT.

The chain uses TRBV28 and TRBJ2-7; a possible D gene is TRBD1 (6 bases). The CDR3 sequence is 14 residues long. Trimming removed 6 bases from V and 2 bases from J, with 14 bases in between. The germline V gene has CDR1 MDHEN and CDR2 SYDVKM. The CDR3: CASRDPGTTYEQYF. As DNA, the CDR3 is TGTGCCAGCAGGGACCCCGGGACAACCTACGAGCAGTACTTC.

In its sample, this clone was seen a few times. At one boundary the junction diverges from the germline segment, which might be a read error. The rearrangement links TRBV7-7 to TRBJ2-1, with a weak D call TRBD1 (6 bases). The CDR3 runs to 13 residues. In germline, CDR1 is SSHAT, CDR2 FNYEAQ (reference sequence). The CDR3 nucleotides read TGTGCTAGCAGCAACCAGGGGTACAATGAGCAGTTCTTC. Protein product: CASSNQGYNEQFF.

The chain recombines TRBV6-6 with TRBJ2-4, with TRBD1 identical over 8 bases. V dropped 6 bases and J dropped 1; count of bases not matched to a gene: 8. Germline CDR1 MNHNY, CDR2 SVGAGI (reference sequence). The CDR3 spans 16 residues. CDR3 residues: CASSSDRVVAKNIQYF. In DNA, the CDR3 is TGTGCCAGCAGCTCGGACAGGGTTGTGGCCAAAAACATTCAGTACTTC.

The J gene is TRBJ2-2, the V gene TRBV2; 7 bases match TRBD2. The CDR3 totals 14 residues. Germline loops: CDR1 SNHLY, CDR2 FYNNEI. Germline trimming cut 6 bases from V and 3 bases from J; bases unmatched to any gene: 4. CDR3 bases: TGTGCCAGCAGAGCGGGGCAGCACACCGGGGAGCTGTTTTTT. This sequence encodes CASRAGQHTGELFF.

The gene calls are TRBV30 and TRBJ2-3; the D gene is possibly TRBD1 (5 bases). CDR1 GTSNPN and CDR2 SVGIG come from the germline V gene (reference sequence). The CDR3 is 13 residues long. The V gene lost 0 bases and the J gene lost 4 bases, with 8 bases spanning the gap. The DNA for the CDR3 is TGTGCCTGGAGTGTACAGGAAGCAGATACGCAGTATTTT. Amino acid sequence: CAWSVQEADTQYF.

In this sample, this clone turned up a few times. The chain links TRBV13 to TRBJ1-2, with a weak D call TRBD1 (5 bases). The length of the CDR3 is 16 residues. Between the trimmed V and J ends, which lost 6 bases and 5 bases, there was a span of 22 bases. From germline, CDR1 is PRHDT and CDR2 FYEKMQ (reference sequence). For the CDR3, the DNA is TGTGCCAGCAGTCTGGCCCCAGGGCTACAAGCATATGGCTACACCTTC. It specifies CASSLAPGLQAYGYTF. Using reference TRBV13 and TRBJ1-2 for the parts outside the CDR3, the full variable domain is AAGVIQSPRHLIKEKRETATLKCYPIPRHDTVYWYQQGPGQDPQFLISFYEKMQSDKGSIPDRFSAQQFSDYHSELNMSSLELGDSALYFCASSLAPGLQAYGYTFGSGTRLTVV.

The chain links TRBV15 to TRBJ1-1, with D hard to call. CDR1 LNHNV and CDR2 YYDKDF come from the germline V gene (reference sequence). This CDR3 region has 15 residues. V was cut by 2 bases and J by 0 bases, with 10 bases left in between. CDR3 residues: CATSRPGYLNTEAFF. The CDR3 DNA reads as TGTGCCACCAGCAGACCGGGATACCTGAACACTGAAGCTTTCTTT.

The J gene is TRBJ1-2, the V gene TRBV30; 7 positions match TRBD1. CDR3 length equals 15 residues. Unmatched junction bases numbered 10, after V lost 2 bases and J lost 4 bases. The germline V gene encodes CDR1 GTSNPN and CDR2 SVGIG (reference sequence). CDR3 loop: CAWSISGQAFYGYTF. The CDR3, as DNA: TGTGCCTGGAGTATATCCGGACAGGCCTTCTATGGCTACACCTTC. Filled out from reference TRBV30 and TRBJ1-2, the complete variable domain reads SQTIHQWPATLVQPVGSPLSLECTVEGTSNPNLYWYRQAAGRGLQLLFYSVGIGQISSEVPQNLSASRPQDRQFILSSKKLLLSDSGFYLCAWSISGQAFYGYTFGSGTRLTVV.

The table lists this clone with a few counts. The chain is built from TRBV19 and TRBJ1-1; maybe TRBD1 (6 bases). The V end lost 3 bases, the J end lost 0 bases, and 14 bases lay between the germline ends. This CDR3 has 16 residues. CDR1 is LNHDA, CDR2 SQIVND, per germline (reference sequence). CDR3 sequence (DNA): TGTGCCAGTAGTATTAGCGGGACACCCATGAACACTGAAGCTTTCTTT. Protein product: CASSISGTPMNTEAFF.

This clone was found a few times. The chain links TRBV9 to TRBJ2-3, with TRBD2 matching 10 bases. V lost 3 bases and J lost 4; bases outside the gene matches: 5. CDR1 SGDLS and CDR2 YYNGEE come from the germline V gene. The CDR3 has 15 residues. The CDR3, as DNA: TGTGCCAGCAGCGCCCTAGCGGGAGTCGCAGATACGCAGTATTTT. It translates to CASSALAGVADTQYF.

The V and J genes are TRBV10-3 and TRBJ2-1, with TRBD1 identical over 9 bases. Trimming removed 2 bases from V and 8 bases from J; junction bases left unmatched: 10. Germline V gene sequence: CDR1 ENHRY, CDR2 SYGVKD. This CDR3 is 16 amino acids long. CDR3 in amino acids: CAISEGDLDRGDEQFF. The DNA of the CDR3 is TGTGCCATCAGTGAGGGGGATTTGGACAGGGGTGATGAGCAGTTCTTC.